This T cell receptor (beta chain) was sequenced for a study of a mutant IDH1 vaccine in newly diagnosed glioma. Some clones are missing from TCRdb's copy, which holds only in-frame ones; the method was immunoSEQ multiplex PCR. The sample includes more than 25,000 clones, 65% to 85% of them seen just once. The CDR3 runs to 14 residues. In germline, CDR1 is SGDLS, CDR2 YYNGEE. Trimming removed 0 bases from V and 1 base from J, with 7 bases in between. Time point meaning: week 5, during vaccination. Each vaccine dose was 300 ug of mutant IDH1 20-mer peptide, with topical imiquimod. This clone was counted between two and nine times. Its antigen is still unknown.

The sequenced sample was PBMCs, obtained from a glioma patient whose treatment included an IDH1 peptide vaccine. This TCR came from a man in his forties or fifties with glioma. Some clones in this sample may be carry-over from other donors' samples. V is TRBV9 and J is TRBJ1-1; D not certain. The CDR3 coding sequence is TGTGCCAGCAGCGTAGCTGGGAAGAACACTGAAGCTTTCTTT. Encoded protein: CASSVAGKNTEAFF.